Each of the 16 T cell receptor beta chains below was sequenced from the same sample in a study of blood T cell repertoires in COVID-19. Sequenced by immunoSEQ multiplex PCR; TCRdb stores in-frame clones only, minus some. The sample consists of about half a million clones, roughly 88% of them appearing once. The sequencing sample was made of peripheral blood. The receptor source for this set is a human donor in a cohort sampled during active COVID-19.

The chain recombines TRBV5-5 with TRBJ1-1, with TRBD1 matching over 9 bases. CDR3 length equals 16 residues. Germline loops: CDR1 SGHKS, CDR2 YYEKEE (reference sequence). The trim removed 4 bases at V and 11 bases at J, leaving 18 bases unmatched. CDR3 DNA sequence: TGTGCCAGCAGCCGAGGTGGGACAGGGAACCCAAGGGGGGCTTTCTTT. This sequence encodes CASSRGGTGNPRGAFF.

The chain carries TRBV3-1 (or the pseudogene TRBV3-2) and TRBJ2-7, with D possibly TRBD2 on 6 matching bases. V was shortened by 4 bases and J by 5 bases, with 12 bases between the two germline ends. Germline-derived CDR1 and CDR2 are LGHDT and YNNKEL (reference sequence). The length of the CDR3 is 13 residues. The CDR3 protein is CASSPNWGDEQYF. CDR3 DNA: TGTGCCAGCAGCCCCAATTGGGGGGACGAGCAGTACTTC.

The chain carries TRBV4-3 and TRBJ1-2; weak D call: TRBD1 (6 bases). CDR1 is LGHNA, CDR2 YSLEER, per germline. There are 16 residues in the CDR3. Trimming removed 0 bases from V and 5 bases from J, with 16 bases in between. CDR3 nucleotides: TGCGCCAGCAGCCAAGAGACGTGGGGGCTAAATTATGGCTACACCTTC. It yields the protein CASSQETWGLNYGYTF.

The genes are TRBV28 and TRBJ2-4; TRBD2 agrees at 7 bases. This CDR3 has 16 amino acids. Germline V lookup: CDR1 MDHEN, CDR2 SYDVKM. V trimming: 8 bases; J trimming: 0 bases; junction bases outside the gene matches: 10. The CDR3 DNA follows: TGTGCCAGCCAACCCCTTGGGGGGGTAGCCAAAAACATTCAGTACTTC. As protein: CASQPLGGVAKNIQYF. The full variable domain, in which reference TRBV28 and TRBJ2-4 provide the parts outside the CDR3, is DVKVTQSSRYLVKRTGEKVFLECVQDMDHENMFWYRQDPGLGLRLIYFSYDVKMKEKGDIPEGYSVSREKKERFSLILESASTNQTSMYLCASQPLGGVAKNIQYFGAGTRLSVL.

J is TRBJ2-3 and V is TRBV6-2 or TRBV6-3, with 10 bases identical to TRBD2. CDR1 is MNHEY and CDR2 is SVGEGT in the germline V gene. Trimming cost V 6 bases and J 6 bases; bases outside gene matches: 12. CDR3 length: 16 amino acids. The CDR3 nucleotides are TGTGCCAGCAGCCCTACCCTAGCGGGGGCCGGGGATACGCAGTATTTT. This sequence encodes CASSPTLAGAGDTQYF.

This chain links TRBV19 with TRBJ1-2, with D maybe TRBD1 (6 bases). V was cut by 6 bases and J by 4 bases, with 27 bases left in between. The CDR3 sequence is 18 residues long. Germline-derived CDR1 and CDR2 are LNHDA and SQIVND (reference sequence). CDR3 bases: TGTGCCAGTAGCCACCCACCCTCCCAGGGGACGGACGGCTATGGCTACACCTTC. It translates to CASSHPPSQGTDGYGYTF.

This sequence joins TRBV10-3 and TRBJ1-4; tentative D call: TRBD1 (5 bases). Germline V lookup: CDR1 ENHRY, CDR2 SYGVKD. This CDR3 spans 14 amino acids. Trimming removed 8 bases at V and 7 bases at J, with 17 bases between. In DNA form, the CDR3 reads TGTGCCATCGCGGCCGGGGGAGAAGGTGAAAAACTGTTTTTT. Its translation: CAIAAGGEGEKLFF.

This chain connects TRBV3-1 (or the pseudogene TRBV3-2) to TRBJ1-5, with D possibly being TRBD1 (5 bases). The CDR3 extends over 14 amino acids. From germline, CDR1 is LGHDT and CDR2 YNNKEL (reference sequence). V was cut by 0 bases and J by 4 bases, with 7 bases left in between. The CDR3 bases are TGTGCCAGCAGCCAAGATAAGGGGAATCAGCCCCAGCATTTT. Translated: CASSQDKGNQPQHF.

The chain uses TRBV10-2 and TRBJ2-1, with TRBD2 identical over 8 bases. The CDR3 has 16 amino acids. CDR1 WSHSY and CDR2 SAAADI come from the germline V gene. V lost 3 bases and J lost 4; bases outside the gene matches: 8. The CDR3 DNA follows: TGCGCCAGCAGTGAAGGAACTAGCGGAGCATACAATGAGCAGTTCTTC. It is translated as CASSEGTSGAYNEQFF.

This clone turned up a few times. The chain carries TRBV28 and TRBJ1-5; TRBD1 matches 11 bases. The CDR3 sequence is 17 residues long. Germline V lookup: CDR1 MDHEN, CDR2 SYDVKM. V dropped 5 bases and J dropped 1; count of bases not matched to a gene: 7. The CDR3 here is CASSAGTGGKSNQPQHF. The CDR3 DNA reads TGTGCCAGCAGTGCCGGGACAGGGGGTAAAAGCAATCAGCCCCAGCATTTT. The whole variable domain, remainder taken from reference TRBV28 and TRBJ1-5, is DVKVTQSSRYLVKRTGEKVFLECVQDMDHENMFWYRQDPGLGLRLIYFSYDVKMKEKGDIPEGYSVSREKKERFSLILESASTNQTSMYLCASSAGTGGKSNQPQHFGDGTRLSIL.

This chain joins TRBV5-1 and TRBJ2-5; TRBD1 matches at 9 bases. Germline loops: CDR1 SGHRS, CDR2 YFSETQ. The CDR3 runs 20 residues. The J segment lost 4 bases and the V segment lost 5 bases, leaving 24 bases of the junction unmatched. CDR3 residues: CASSFDTSFPGTGFGETQYF. CDR3 bases: TGCGCCAGCAGTTTTGACACGTCCTTTCCCGGGACAGGGTTTGGAGAGACCCAGTACTTC.

This clone has a single count. V is TRBV28 and J is TRBJ2-1, with D tentatively TRBD1 (5 bases). This CDR3 spans 14 amino acids. V gave up 8 bases and J gave up 0 bases, with 11 bases separating them. Germline V gene data show CDR1 as MDHEN and CDR2 as SYDVKM. Written as DNA, the CDR3 is TGTGCCAGCGGCAGGGATCGCTCCTACAATGAGCAGTTCTTC. Residues: CASGRDRSYNEQFF.

This clone was seen many times. The V call is TRBV28, the J call TRBJ2-7, with TRBD2 identical over 7 bases. In germline, CDR1 is MDHEN, CDR2 SYDVKM. With V trimmed by 5 bases and J by 4 bases, 11 bases remained unmatched. The CDR3 extends over 15 amino acids. The CDR3 sequence: CASSPPGGRRYEQYF. CDR3 nucleotide sequence: TGTGCCAGCAGTCCCCCCGGGGGGAGGAGATACGAGCAGTACTTC.

The chain employs TRBV5-1 and TRBJ2-7; D is perhaps TRBD1 (6 bases). This CDR3 has 13 residues. Germline-derived CDR1 and CDR2 are SGHRS and YFSETQ. The V and J ends lost 3 bases and 5 bases respectively, with 12 bases between them. CDR3 residues: CASSWDSGDEQYF. The CDR3 DNA sequence: TGCGCCAGCAGCTGGGATTCAGGGGACGAGCAGTACTTC.

This clone was observed a single time. The chain has TRBV6-2 or TRBV6-3 and TRBJ2-7, with TRBD2 identical over 11 bases. CDR1 and CDR2 (germline): MNHEY, SVGEGT. CDR3 length: 14 amino acids. Trimming removed 6 bases from V and 2 bases from J; junction bases left unmatched: 3. CDR3 amino acids: CASSRLAGTYEQYF. The CDR3, as DNA: TGTGCCAGCAGCAGACTAGCGGGGACCTACGAGCAGTACTTC.

The chain carries TRBV19 and TRBJ2-1, with 10 nucleotides matching TRBD2. Trimming cost V 6 bases and J 10 bases; bases outside gene matches: 9. This CDR3 is built from 14 residues. Germline lookup yields CDR1 LNHDA and CDR2 SQIVND (reference sequence). This CDR3 reads CASRLASGSREQFF. The CDR3 DNA is TGTGCCAGTAGGTTGGCTAGCGGGAGTCGCGAGCAGTTCTTC.